This T cell receptor beta chain was identified in a study of shared clonotypes between healthy human individuals. The V gene lost 0 bases and the J gene lost 3 bases, with 10 bases spanning the gap. Germline CDR1 and CDR2: SGDLS and YYNGEE. The CDR3 has 14 amino acids. A note on this clone: The antigen remains unidentified. Other nucleotide sequences in the sample specify the same CDR3.

Regarding the study as a whole: Memory subsets had estimated richness that was generally smaller than that of naive subsets.

CD45RO-negative, CCR7-positively selected cells formed the naive CD8 fraction, excluding terminally differentiated effector memory CD45RA+ cells. Assay: immunoSEQ multiplex PCR; the TCRdb copy retains only in-frame clones and omits some. The top ten clones hold around 1.1% of a sample with roughly 2 million clones, less than 95% of them seen once. Sample: naive CD8+ T cells sorted from blood. This receptor was identified in a young man in good health. The genes are TRBV9 and TRBJ2-7, with D maybe TRBD2 (6 bases). As DNA, the CDR3 is TGTGCCAGCAGCGTAGGGGGGGATAGCTACGAGCAGTACTTC. Its protein is CASSVGGDSYEQYF.